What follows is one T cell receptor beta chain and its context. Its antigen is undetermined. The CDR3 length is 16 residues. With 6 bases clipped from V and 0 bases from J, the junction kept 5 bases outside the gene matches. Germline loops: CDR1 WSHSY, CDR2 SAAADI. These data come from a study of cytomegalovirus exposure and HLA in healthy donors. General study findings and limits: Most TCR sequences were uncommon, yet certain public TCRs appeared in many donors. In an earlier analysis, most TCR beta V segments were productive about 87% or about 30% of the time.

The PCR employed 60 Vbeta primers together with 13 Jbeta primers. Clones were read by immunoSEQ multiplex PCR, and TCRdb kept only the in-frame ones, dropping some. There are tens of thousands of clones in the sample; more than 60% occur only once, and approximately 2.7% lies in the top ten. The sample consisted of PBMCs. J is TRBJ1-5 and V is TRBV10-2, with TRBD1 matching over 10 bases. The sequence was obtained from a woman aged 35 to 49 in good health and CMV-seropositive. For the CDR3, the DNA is TGCGCCAGCAGCCCCGGGACAGGGGCTAGCAATCAGCCCCAGCATTTT. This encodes CASSPGTGASNQPQHF.